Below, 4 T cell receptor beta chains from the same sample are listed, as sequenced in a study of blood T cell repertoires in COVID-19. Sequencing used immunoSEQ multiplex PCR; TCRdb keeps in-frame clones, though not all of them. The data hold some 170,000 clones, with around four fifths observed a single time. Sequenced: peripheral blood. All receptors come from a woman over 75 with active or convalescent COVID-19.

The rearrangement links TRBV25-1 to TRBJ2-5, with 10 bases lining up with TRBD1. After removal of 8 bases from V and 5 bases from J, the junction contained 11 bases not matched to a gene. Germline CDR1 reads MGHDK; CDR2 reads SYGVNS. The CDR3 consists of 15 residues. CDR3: CASGPGGQGWETQYF. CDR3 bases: TGTGCCAGCGGCCCAGGGGGACAGGGGTGGGAGACCCAGTACTTC. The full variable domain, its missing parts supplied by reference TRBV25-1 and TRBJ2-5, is EADIYQTPRYLVIGTGKKITLECSQTMGHDKMYWYQQDPGMELHLIHYSYGVNSTEKGDLSSESTVSRIRTEHFPLTLESARPSHTSQYLCASGPGGQGWETQYFGPGTRLLVL.

The DNA for the CDR3 is TGTGCCAGCAGCTTCCTGACAGGGGGCCATGAGACCCAGTACTTC. Its protein is CASSFLTGGHETQYF. The chain is built from TRBV11-2 and TRBJ2-5; 10 bases fit TRBD1. This CDR3 has 15 residues. Germline loops: CDR1 SGHAT, CDR2 FQNNGV. V shed 3 bases, J shed 5 bases, and the junction held 6 bases outside the gene matches.

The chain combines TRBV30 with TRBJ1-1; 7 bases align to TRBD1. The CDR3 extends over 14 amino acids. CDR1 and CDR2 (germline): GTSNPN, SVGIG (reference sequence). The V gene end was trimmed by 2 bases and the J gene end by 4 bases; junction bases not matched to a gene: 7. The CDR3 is CAWSKSQGITEAFF. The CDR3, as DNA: TGTGCCTGGAGTAAATCACAGGGGATCACTGAAGCTTTCTTT.

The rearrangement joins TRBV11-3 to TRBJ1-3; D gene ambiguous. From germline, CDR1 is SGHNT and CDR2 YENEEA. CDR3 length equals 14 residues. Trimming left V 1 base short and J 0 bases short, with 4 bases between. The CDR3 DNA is TGTGCCAGCAGCTTAGGAGGCTCTGGAAACACCATATATTTT. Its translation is CASSLGGSGNTIYF.